Included here is one T cell receptor (beta chain) sequence, with context. The antigen is unknown. The record originates from a study of cytomegalovirus exposure and HLA in healthy donors. Study results and caveats: V segments that were indistinguishable, TRBV6-2 and TRBV6-3 among them, were omitted from analysis.

All the people who gave samples were healthy bone marrow donors. While unrecorded immune exposures were likely, the donors were nominally healthy when sampled. The PCR employed 60 Vbeta primers together with 13 Jbeta primers. Measured with immunoSEQ multiplex PCR; TCRdb has only the in-frame clones, and not every one. The sample has approximately 92,000 clones. The ends were cut back, 4 bases at V and 8 bases at J, with 20 bases in the middle. The CDR3 consists of 15 residues. Germline V gene sequence: CDR1 GTSNPN, CDR2 SVGIG (reference sequence). The sequenced material came from PBMCs. The chain carries TRBV30 and TRBJ1-4; D perhaps matches TRBD1 (6 bases). This sequence was found in a woman aged 25 to 39 in good health and CMV-seronegative. CDR3 nucleotides: TGTGCCTGGACTTCCAGAAGTGACAGGTTCGAAAAACTGTTTTTT. Protein product: CAWTSRSDRFEKLFF.